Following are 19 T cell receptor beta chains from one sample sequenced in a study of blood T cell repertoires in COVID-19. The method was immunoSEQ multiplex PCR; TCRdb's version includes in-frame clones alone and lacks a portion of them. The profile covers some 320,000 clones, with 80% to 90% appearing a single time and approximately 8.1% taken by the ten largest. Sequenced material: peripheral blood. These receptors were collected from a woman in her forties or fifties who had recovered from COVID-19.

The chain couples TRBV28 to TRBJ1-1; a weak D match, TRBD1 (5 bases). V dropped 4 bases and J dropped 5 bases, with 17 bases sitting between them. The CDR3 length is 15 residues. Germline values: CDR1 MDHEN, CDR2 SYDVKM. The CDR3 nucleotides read TGTGCCAGCAGTTCCCCAGGGTTCGATGGGACTGAAGCTTTCTTT. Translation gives CASSSPGFDGTEAFF.

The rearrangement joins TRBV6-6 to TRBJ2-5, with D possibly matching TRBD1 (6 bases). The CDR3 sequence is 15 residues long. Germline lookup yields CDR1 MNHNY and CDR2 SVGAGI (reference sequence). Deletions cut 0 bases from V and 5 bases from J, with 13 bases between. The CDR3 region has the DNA TGTGCCAGCAGTTACTCGCACAGGGCGGGCGAGACCCAGTACTTC. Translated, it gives CASSYSHRAGETQYF.

CDR3 nucleotide sequence: TGCGCCAGCAGCCAAGATCATTCAGGGGGCAGGAGAGCTTTCTTT. Translated, it gives CASSQDHSGGRRAFF. The genes are TRBV4-3 and TRBJ1-1; 8 bases fit TRBD1. CDR1 and CDR2 from the germline V gene are LGHNA and YSLEER. V lost 0 bases to trimming and J lost 10 bases; unmatched junction nucleotides: 10. This CDR3 spans 15 amino acids.

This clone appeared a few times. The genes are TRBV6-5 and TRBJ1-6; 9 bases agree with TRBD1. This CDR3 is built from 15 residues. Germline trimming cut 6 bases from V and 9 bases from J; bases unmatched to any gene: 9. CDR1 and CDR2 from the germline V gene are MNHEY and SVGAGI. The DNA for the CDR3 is TGTGCCAGCAGCCTGGGACAGGGTGGAGGTTCACCCCTCCACTTT. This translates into CASSLGQGGGSPLHF.

CDR3 DNA: TGTGCCTGGGGAATAGGGACTTCCTACAATGAGCAGTTCTTC. It translates to CAWGIGTSYNEQFF. The chain employs TRBV30 and TRBJ2-1; a weak D match, TRBD2 (6 bases). Germline V gene lookup returns CDR1 GTSNPN and CDR2 SVGIG (reference sequence). V lost 5 bases, J lost 1 base, and 12 bases lay in between. This CDR3 has 14 residues.

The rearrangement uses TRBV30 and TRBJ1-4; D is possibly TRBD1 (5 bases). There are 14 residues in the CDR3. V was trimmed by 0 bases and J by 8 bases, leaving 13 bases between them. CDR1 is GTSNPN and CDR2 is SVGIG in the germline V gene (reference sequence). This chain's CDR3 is CAWSVGHGGEKLFF. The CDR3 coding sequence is TGTGCCTGGAGTGTAGGACACGGCGGAGAAAAACTGTTTTTT.

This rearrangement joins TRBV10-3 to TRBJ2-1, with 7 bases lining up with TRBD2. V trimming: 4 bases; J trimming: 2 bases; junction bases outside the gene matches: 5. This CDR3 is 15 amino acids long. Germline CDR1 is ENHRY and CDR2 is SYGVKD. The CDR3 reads CAISGGGGAYNEQFF. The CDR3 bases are TGTGCCATCAGTGGGGGGGGAGGCGCCTACAATGAGCAGTTCTTC.

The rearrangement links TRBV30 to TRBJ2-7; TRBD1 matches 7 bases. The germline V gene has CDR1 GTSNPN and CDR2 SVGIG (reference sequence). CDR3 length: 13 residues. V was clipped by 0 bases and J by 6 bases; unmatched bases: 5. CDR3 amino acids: CAWSVRGLSEQYF. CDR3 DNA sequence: TGTGCCTGGAGTGTAAGGGGGCTTAGCGAGCAGTACTTC.

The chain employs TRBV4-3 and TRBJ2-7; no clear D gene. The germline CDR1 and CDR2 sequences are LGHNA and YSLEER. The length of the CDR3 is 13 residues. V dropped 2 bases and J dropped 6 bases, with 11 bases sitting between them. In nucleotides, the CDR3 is TGCGCCAGCAGCCAAAATTCAAGAGCCGAGCAGTACTTC. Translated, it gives CASSQNSRAEQYF.

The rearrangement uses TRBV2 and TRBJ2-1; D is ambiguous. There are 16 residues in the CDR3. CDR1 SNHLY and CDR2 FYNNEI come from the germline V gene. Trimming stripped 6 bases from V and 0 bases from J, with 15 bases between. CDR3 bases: TGTGCCAGCAGGCAAGAATTTGGTAGCTCCTACAATGAGCAGTTCTTC. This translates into CASRQEFGSSYNEQFF.

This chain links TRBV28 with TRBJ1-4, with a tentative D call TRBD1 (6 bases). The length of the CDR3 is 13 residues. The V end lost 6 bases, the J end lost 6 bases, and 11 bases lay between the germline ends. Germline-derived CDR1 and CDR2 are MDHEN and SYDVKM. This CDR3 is CASSSGQDEKLFF. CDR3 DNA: TGTGCCAGCAGCTCGGGACAAGATGAAAAACTGTTTTTT. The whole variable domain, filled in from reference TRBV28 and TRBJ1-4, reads DVKVTQSSRYLVKRTGEKVFLECVQDMDHENMFWYRQDPGLGLRLIYFSYDVKMKEKGDIPEGYSVSREKKERFSLILESASTNQTSMYLCASSSGQDEKLFFGSGTQLSVL.

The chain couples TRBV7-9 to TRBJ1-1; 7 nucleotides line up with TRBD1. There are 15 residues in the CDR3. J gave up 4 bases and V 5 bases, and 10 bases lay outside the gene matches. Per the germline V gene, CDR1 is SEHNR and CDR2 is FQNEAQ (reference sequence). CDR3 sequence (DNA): TGTGCCAGCAGCCAAAGGACAGGCATCGGCACTGAAGCTTTCTTT. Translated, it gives CASSQRTGIGTEAFF.

The CDR3 here is CAWSDKTSGEGDTQYF. CDR3 nucleotide sequence: TGTGCCTGGAGTGACAAGACTAGCGGGGAGGGGGATACGCAGTATTTT. The genes are TRBV30 and TRBJ2-3; 11 bases align to TRBD2. The CDR3 runs 16 residues. Germline lookup yields CDR1 GTSNPN and CDR2 SVGIG (reference sequence). Unmatched junction bases numbered 9, after V lost 1 base and J lost 6 bases.

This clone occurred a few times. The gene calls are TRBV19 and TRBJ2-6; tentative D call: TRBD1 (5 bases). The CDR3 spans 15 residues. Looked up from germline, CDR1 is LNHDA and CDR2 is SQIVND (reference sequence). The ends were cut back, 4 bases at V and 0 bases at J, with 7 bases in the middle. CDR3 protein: CASSTDSSGANVLTF. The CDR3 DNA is TGTGCCAGTAGTACCGACAGCTCTGGGGCCAACGTCCTGACTTTC.

The DNA of the CDR3 is TGTGCCAGCAGCCGGGGGGGACGGGTGAACACTGAAGCTTTCTTT. Protein product: CASSRGGRVNTEAFF. V and J are TRBV3-1 (or the pseudogene TRBV3-2) and TRBJ1-1; D possibly corresponds to TRBD1 (5 bases). The CDR3 extends over 15 amino acids. V lost 4 bases, J lost 0 bases, and 12 bases lay in between. The V gene's germline CDR1 is LGHDT and CDR2 YNNKEL (reference sequence).

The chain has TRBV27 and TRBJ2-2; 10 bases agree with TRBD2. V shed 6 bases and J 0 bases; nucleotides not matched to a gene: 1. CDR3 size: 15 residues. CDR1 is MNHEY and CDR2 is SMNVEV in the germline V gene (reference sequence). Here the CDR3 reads CASRGLATNTGELFF. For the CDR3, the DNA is TGTGCCAGCAGGGGACTAGCGACGAACACCGGGGAGCTGTTTTTT.

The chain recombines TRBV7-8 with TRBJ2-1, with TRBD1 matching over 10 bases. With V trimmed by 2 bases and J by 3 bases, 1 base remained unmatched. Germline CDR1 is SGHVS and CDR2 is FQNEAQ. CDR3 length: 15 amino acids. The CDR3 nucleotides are TGTGCCAGCAGCTTAAGGACAGGGGGCTACAATGAGCAGTTCTTC. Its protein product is CASSLRTGGYNEQFF.

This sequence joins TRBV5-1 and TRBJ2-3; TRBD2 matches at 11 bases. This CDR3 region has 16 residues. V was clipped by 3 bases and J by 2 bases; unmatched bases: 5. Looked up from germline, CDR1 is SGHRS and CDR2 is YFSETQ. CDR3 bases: TGCGCCAGCAGCTCACTTAGCGGGGGGGCCACAGATACGCAGTATTTT. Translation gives CASSSLSGGATDTQYF.

CDR3 residues: CASSLVGLTGVSEQYF. DNA for the CDR3: TGTGCCAGCAGCTTAGTAGGTCTCACGGGGGTCTCCGAGCAGTACTTC. The chain couples TRBV7-2 to TRBJ2-7; D may be TRBD2 (6 bases). This CDR3 spans 16 amino acids. Germline CDR1 reads SGHTA; CDR2 reads FQGNSA. V dropped 1 base and J dropped 6 bases, with 19 bases sitting between them.